This T cell receptor beta chain was retrieved from a study of blood T cell repertoires in COVID-19. The repertoire was sequenced with immunoSEQ multiplex PCR; TCRdb's copy has only in-frame clones and lacks some. The sample yields approximately 79,000 clones, roughly 90% seen once. CDR1 is LNHDA and CDR2 is SQIVND in the germline V gene (reference sequence). V lost 5 bases and J lost 8; bases outside the gene matches: 12. This CDR3 comprises 16 residues. Sequencing was carried out using peripheral blood. The sequence derives from a man between 60 and 70 years old with acute or convalescent COVID-19. This rearrangement joins TRBV19 to TRBJ1-2, with TRBD1 matching over 12 bases. This CDR3 is CASSPGTGGAFGGYTF. The CDR3, as DNA: TGTGCCAGTAGTCCCGGGACAGGGGGCGCATTTGGAGGCTACACCTTC. Full variable domain (outside the CDR3, taken from reference TRBV19 and TRBJ1-2): DGGITQSPKYLFRKEGQNVTLSCEQNLNHDAMYWYRQDPGQGLRLIYYSQIVNDFQKGDIAEGYSVSREKKESFPLTVTSAQKNPTAFYLCASSPGTGGAFGGYTFGSGTRLTVV.